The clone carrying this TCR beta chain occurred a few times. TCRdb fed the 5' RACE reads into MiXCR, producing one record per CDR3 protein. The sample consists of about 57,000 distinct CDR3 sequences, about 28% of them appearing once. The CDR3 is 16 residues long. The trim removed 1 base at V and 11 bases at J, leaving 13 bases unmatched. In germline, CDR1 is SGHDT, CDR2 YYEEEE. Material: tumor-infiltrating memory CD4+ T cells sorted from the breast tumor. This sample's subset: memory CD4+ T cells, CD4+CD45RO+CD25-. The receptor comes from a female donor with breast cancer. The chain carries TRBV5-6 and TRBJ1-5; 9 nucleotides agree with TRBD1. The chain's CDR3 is CASSLSSGTGTRAQHF. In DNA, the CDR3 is TGTGCCAGCAGCTTGAGCTCGGGGACAGGGACGAGGGCCCAGCATTTT.